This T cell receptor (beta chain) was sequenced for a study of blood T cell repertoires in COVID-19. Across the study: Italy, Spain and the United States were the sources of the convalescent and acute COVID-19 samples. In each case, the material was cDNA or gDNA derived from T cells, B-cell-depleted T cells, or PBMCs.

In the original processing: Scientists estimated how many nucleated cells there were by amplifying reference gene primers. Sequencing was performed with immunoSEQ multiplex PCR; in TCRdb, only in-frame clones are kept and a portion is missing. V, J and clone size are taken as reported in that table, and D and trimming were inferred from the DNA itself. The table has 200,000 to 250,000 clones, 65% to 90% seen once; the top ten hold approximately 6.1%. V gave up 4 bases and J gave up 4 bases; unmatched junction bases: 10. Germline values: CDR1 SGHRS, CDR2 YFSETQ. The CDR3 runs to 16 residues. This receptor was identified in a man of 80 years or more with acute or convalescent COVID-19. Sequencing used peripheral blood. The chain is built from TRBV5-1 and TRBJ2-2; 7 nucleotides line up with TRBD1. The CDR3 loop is CASSQMTGPGTGELFF. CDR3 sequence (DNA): TGCGCCAGCAGCCAGATGACAGGGCCGGGCACCGGGGAGCTGTTTTTT.